This T cell receptor beta chain was identified in a study of cytomegalovirus exposure and HLA in healthy donors. About the study: HLA-typed donors were the source of about 85 million unique TCRs, which an early data release held.

The germline gives CDR1 GTSNPN, CDR2 SVGIG (reference sequence). This CDR3 spans 14 amino acids. Trimming removed 0 bases from V and 5 bases from J, with 10 bases in between. Both 60 Vbeta primers and 13 Jbeta primers went into the PCR. Assay: immunoSEQ multiplex PCR; the TCRdb copy retains only in-frame clones and omits some. This sample yields 100,000 to 150,000 clones, of which 77% are seen a single time; 9.5% to 15% belongs to the top ten. Material for sequencing was PBMCs. The J gene is TRBJ2-2, the V gene TRBV30; tentative D call: TRBD1 (7 bases). The sequence derives from a woman between 40 and 55 years old in good health and CMV-seropositive. The CDR3 sequence is CAWSVAGGTGELFF. The CDR3 nucleotides are TGTGCCTGGAGTGTCGCAGGGGGGACCGGGGAGCTGTTTTTT.